This TCR beta chain was identified in a study of blood T cell repertoires in COVID-19. Only in-frame clones appear in the TCRdb table, and some are missing; sequencing was by immunoSEQ multiplex PCR. The sample consists of some 240,000 clones, approximately 86% of them appearing once. With 3 bases removed from V and 1 base from J, the gap between germline ends came to 10 bases. Looked up from germline, CDR1 is LNHDA and CDR2 is SQIVND (reference sequence). The CDR3 spans 15 residues. V and J are TRBV19 and TRBJ1-5, with a weak D call TRBD1 (6 bases). Material for sequencing was peripheral blood. The sequence was collected from a man aged 55 to 70 who had recovered from COVID-19. CDR3 nucleotide sequence: TGTGCCAGTAGTATTTACAGGGAGAGCAATCAGCCCCAGCATTTT. As protein: CASSIYRESNQPQHF.